This passage covers 7 T cell receptor beta chains from one sample sequenced in a study of T cell repertoires in cytomegalovirus infection. TCRdb itself ran the reads through MiXCR, one entry per CDR3 protein. The table lists about 770,000 distinct CDR3 sequences, under 35% of them singletons, with roughly 13% in the top ten. Their specific antigens are unknown. Specimen: cultured CD8+ T cells from PBMCs, collected from culture after CMV antigen stimulation. These receptors all come from a human donor in good health (CMV status not recorded). Some clones in this sample may be carry-over from other donors' samples.

As regards this clonotype: A read error is possible here, since a much larger clone lies one base away. The chain combines TRBV7-2 with TRBJ2-3; 7 bases line up with TRBD2. Per the germline V gene, CDR1 is SGHTA and CDR2 is FQGNSA. V trimming: 2 bases; J trimming: 4 bases; junction bases outside the gene matches: 6. The CDR3 spans 15 residues. CDR3 coding DNA: TGTGCCAGCAGCTTACGGGATACTAGCGCAGATACGCAGTATTTT. Protein product: CASSLRDTSADTQYF.

The chain links TRBV19 to TRBJ2-1; 8 bases match TRBD2. Germline V CDR1 and CDR2: LNHDA, SQIVND (reference sequence). There are 16 residues in the CDR3. Losses at the gene ends were 0 bases for V and 3 bases for J; bases not matched to a gene: 4. CDR3 coding DNA: TGTGCCAGTAGTATAGATCGGGGGGGCCACTACAATGAGCAGTTCTTC. Amino acid sequence: CASSIDRGGHYNEQFF.

This clonotype was observed a few times. The rearrangement links TRBV20-1 to TRBJ1-2; perhaps TRBD1 as D (5 bases). The germline V gene encodes CDR1 DFQATT and CDR2 SNEGSKA (reference sequence). Deletions cut 0 bases from V and 3 bases from J, with 14 bases between. The CDR3 is made up of 15 amino acids. CDR3 nucleotide sequence: TGCAGTGCTAGAGATAAGGGGTCCGGGCACTATGGCTACACCTTC. It translates to CSARDKGSGHYGYTF.

A word on this clonotype: Its ends do not fully match the called genes, so a read error is possible. V is TRBV7-8 and J is TRBJ2-3; tentatively, D is TRBD2 (7 bases). The CDR3 has 16 residues. Germline assignment: CDR1 SGHVS and CDR2 FQNEAQ. CDR3 nucleotide sequence: TGTGCCAGCAGCCCCTGGGGGGGGGGGCAAGGAGATACGCAGTGTTTT. This sequence encodes CASSPWGGGQGDTQCF. The whole variable domain, filled in from reference TRBV7-8 and TRBJ2-3, reads GAGVSQSPRYKVAKRGQDVALRCDPISGHVSLFWYQQALGQGPEFLTYFQNEAQLDKSGLPSDRFFAERPEGSVSTLKIQRTQQEDSAVYLCASSPWGGGQGDTQCFGPGTRLTVL.

The chain links TRBV12-3 or TRBV12-4 to TRBJ1-1; 12 positions agree with TRBD1. There are 18 residues in the CDR3. With V trimmed by 4 bases and J by 4 bases, 13 bases remained unmatched. The CDR3 region has the DNA TGTGCCAGCAGTTCGGGTCCCGGGACAGGGGGCGCAGGCACTGAAGCTTTCTTT. Encoded protein: CASSSGPGTGGAGTEAFF.

V gene TRBV3-1 combines with J gene TRBJ1-1; TRBD1 aligns across 9 bases. The length of the CDR3 is 14 residues. Trimming at V came to 0 bases and at J to 6 bases, leaving 2 bases not matched to a gene. CDR1 LGHDT and CDR2 YNNKEL come from the germline V gene (reference sequence). CDR3 region: CASSQDDRGSEAFF. Written as DNA, the CDR3 is TGTGCCAGCAGCCAAGACGACAGGGGGTCTGAAGCTTTCTTT.

This clonotype was recorded many times. The CDR3 DNA reads TGTGCCAGCACCAAGCCGGTGGGGGCCGGCTACGAGCAGTACTTC. This gives the protein CASTKPVGAGYEQYF. V and J are TRBV7-9 and TRBJ2-7; D might be TRBD1 (6 bases). This CDR3 is 15 amino acids long. Looked up from germline, CDR1 is SEHNR and CDR2 is FQNEAQ (reference sequence). Trimming removed 7 bases at V and 3 bases at J, with 19 bases between.